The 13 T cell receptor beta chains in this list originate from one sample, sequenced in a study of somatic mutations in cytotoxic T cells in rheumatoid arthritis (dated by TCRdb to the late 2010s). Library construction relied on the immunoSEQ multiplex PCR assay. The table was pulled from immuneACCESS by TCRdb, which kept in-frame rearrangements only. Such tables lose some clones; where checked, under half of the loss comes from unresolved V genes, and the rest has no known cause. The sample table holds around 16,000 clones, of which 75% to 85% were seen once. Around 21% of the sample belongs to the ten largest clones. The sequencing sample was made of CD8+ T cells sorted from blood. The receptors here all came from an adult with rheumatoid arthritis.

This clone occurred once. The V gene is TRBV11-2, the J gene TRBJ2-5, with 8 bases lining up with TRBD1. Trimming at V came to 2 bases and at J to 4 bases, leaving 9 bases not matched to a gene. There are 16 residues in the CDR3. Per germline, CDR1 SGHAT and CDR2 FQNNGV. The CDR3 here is CASSLIRTGWGETQYF. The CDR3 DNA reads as TGTGCCAGCAGCTTAATCCGGACAGGGTGGGGAGAGACCCAGTACTTC.

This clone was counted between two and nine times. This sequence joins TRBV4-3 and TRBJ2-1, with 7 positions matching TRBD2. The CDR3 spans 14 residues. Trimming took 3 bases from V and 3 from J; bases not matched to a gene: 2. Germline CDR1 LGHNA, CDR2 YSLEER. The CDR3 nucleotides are TGCGCCAGCAGCCAGGGGGACTACTACAATGAGCAGTTCTTC. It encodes CASSQGDYYNEQFF.

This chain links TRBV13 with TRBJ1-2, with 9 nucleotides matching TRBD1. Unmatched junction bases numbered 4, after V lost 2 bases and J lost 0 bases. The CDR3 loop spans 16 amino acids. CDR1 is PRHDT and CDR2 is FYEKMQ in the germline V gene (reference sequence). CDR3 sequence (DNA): TGTGCCAGCAGCTTACGCCGGACAGGGGCTAACTATGGCTACACCTTC. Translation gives CASSLRRTGANYGYTF. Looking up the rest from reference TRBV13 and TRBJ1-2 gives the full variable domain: AAGVIQSPRHLIKEKRETATLKCYPIPRHDTVYWYQQGPGQDPQFLISFYEKMQSDKGSIPDRFSAQQFSDYHSELNMSSLELGDSALYFCASSLRRTGANYGYTFGSGTRLTVV.

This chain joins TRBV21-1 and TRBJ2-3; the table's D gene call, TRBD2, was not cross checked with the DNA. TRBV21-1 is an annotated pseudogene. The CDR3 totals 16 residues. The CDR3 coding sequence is TGTGCCAGCAGCAAATCGAGCGGGGCCCCGCCAGATACGCAGTATTTT. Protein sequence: CASSKSSGAPPDTQYF.

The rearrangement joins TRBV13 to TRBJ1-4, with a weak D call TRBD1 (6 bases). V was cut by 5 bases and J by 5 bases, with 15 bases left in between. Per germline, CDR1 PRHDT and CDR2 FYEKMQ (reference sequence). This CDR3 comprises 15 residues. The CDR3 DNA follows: TGTGCCAGCAGCGCCAGGGGACCTCTAAATGAAAAACTGTTTTTT. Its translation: CASSARGPLNEKLFF.

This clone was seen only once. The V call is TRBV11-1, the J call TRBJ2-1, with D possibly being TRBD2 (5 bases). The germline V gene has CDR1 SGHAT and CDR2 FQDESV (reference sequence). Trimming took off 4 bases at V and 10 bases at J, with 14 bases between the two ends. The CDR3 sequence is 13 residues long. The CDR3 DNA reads TGTGCCAGCAGCTCAGCGGTATTAGGGGAGCAGTTCTTC. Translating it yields CASSSAVLGEQFF.

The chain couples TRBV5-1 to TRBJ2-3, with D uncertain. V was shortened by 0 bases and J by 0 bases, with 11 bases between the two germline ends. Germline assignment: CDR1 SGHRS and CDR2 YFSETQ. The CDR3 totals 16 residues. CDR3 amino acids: CASSLGGVTSTDTQYF. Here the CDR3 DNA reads TGCGCCAGCAGCTTGGGCGGAGTTACTAGCACAGATACGCAGTATTTT.

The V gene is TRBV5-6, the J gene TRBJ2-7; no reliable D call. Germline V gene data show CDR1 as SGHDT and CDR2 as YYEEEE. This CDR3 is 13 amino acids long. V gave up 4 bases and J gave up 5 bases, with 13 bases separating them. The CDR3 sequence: CASSLREFDEQYF. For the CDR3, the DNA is TGTGCCAGCAGCCTTAGAGAGTTCGACGAGCAGTACTTC.

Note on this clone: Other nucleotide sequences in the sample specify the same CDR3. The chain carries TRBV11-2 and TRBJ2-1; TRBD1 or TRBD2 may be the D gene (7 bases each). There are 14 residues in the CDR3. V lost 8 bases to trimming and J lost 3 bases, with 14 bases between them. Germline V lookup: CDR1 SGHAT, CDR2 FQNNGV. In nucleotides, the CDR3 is TGTGCCAGCGGCAGGGGGGGGGACTACAATGAGCAGTTCTTC. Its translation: CASGRGGDYNEQFF.

CDR3 region: CASSLNSGGEGAEAFF. CDR3 nucleotide sequence: TGTGCCAGCAGCCTAAACTCGGGCGGGGAGGGGGCTGAAGCTTTCTTT. V is TRBV11-1 and J is TRBJ1-1, with D perhaps matching TRBD1 (6 bases). This CDR3 contains 16 residues. V dropped 5 bases and J dropped 6 bases, with 22 bases sitting between them. The germline CDR1 and CDR2 sequences are SGHAT and FQDESV (reference sequence).

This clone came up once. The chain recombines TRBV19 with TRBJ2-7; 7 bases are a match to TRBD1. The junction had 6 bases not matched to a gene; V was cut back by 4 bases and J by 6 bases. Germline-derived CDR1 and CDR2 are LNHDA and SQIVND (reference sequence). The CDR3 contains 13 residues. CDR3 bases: TGTGCCAGTAGTACGACAGGGTTCAGCGAGCAGTACTTC. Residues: CASSTTGFSEQYF.

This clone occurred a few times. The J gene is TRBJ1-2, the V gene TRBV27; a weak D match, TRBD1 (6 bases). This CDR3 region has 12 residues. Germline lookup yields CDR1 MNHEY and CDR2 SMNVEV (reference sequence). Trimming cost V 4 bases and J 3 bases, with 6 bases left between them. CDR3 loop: CASSSGDYGYTF. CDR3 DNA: TGTGCCAGCAGTTCAGGGGACTATGGCTACACCTTC.

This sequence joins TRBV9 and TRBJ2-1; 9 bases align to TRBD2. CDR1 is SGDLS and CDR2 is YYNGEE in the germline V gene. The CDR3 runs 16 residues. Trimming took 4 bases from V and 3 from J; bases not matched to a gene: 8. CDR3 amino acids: CASSPRASGIYNEQFF. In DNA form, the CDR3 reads TGTGCCAGCAGCCCCAGAGCTAGCGGGATCTACAATGAGCAGTTCTTC.